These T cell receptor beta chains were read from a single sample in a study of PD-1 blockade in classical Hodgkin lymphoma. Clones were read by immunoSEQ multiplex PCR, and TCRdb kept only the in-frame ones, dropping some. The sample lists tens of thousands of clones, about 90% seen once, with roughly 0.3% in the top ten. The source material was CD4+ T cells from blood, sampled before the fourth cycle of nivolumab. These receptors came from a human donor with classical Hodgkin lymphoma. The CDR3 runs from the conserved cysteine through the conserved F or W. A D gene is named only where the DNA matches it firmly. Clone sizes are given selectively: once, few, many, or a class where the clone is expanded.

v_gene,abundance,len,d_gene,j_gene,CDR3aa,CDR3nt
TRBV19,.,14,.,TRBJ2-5,CASSIWGSQETQYF,TGTGCCAGTAGTATATGGGGGAGCCAAGAGACCCAGTACTTC
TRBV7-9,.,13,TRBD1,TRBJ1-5,CASSQTGDQPQHF,TGTGCCAGCAGCCAGACAGGGGATCAGCCCCAGCATTTT
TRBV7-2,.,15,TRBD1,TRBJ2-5,CASSQEGQGHETQYF,TGTGCCAGCAGCCAAGAAGGACAGGGCCACGAGACCCAGTACTTC
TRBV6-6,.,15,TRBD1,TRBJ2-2,CATLSRDRDTGELFF,TGTGCCACCCTAAGCCGGGACAGGGACACCGGGGAGCTGTTTTTT
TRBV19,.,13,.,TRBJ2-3,CASKAGAWDTQYF,TGTGCCAGTAAGGCGGGCGCATGGGATACGCAGTATTTT
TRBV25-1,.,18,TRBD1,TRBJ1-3,CASSEFRGQRGSGNTIYF,TGTGCCAGCAGTGAATTCAGGGGGCAAAGGGGTTCTGGAAACACCATATATTTT
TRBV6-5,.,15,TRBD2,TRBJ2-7,CASSLGLAGTYEQYF,TGTGCCAGCAGTTTGGGACTAGCGGGGACTTACGAGCAGTACTTC
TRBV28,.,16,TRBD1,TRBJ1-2,CASSPPGQASNYGYTF,TGTGCCAGCAGTCCGCCCGGACAGGCCTCTAACTATGGCTACACCTTC
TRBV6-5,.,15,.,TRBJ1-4,CASSYGGVGNEKLFF,TGTGCCAGCAGTTACGGAGGGGTCGGAAATGAAAAACTGTTTTTT
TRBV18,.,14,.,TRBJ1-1,CASSRDTAYTEAFF,TGTGCCAGCTCACGGGACACGGCATACACTGAAGCTTTCTTT
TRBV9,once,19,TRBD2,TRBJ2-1,CASSAQTSALRRGYNEQFF,TGTGCCAGCAGCGCTCAGACTAGCGCCTTAAGGCGGGGGTACAATGAGCAGTTCTTC
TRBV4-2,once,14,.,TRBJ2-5,CASSPRTGSETQYF,TGTGCCAGCAGCCCCCGGACCGGCAGCGAGACCCAGTACTTC
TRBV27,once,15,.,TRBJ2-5,CASSPEAVGEETQYF,TGTGCCAGCAGTCCCGAAGCGGTCGGGGAGGAGACCCAGTACTTC
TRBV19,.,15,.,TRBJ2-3,CASSIWGPRTDTQYF,TGTGCCAGTAGTATCTGGGGGCCTCGCACAGATACGCAGTATTTT
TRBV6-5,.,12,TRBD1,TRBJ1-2,CASSGQGGGYTF,TGTGCCAGCAGCGGACAGGGCGGCGGCTACACCTTC
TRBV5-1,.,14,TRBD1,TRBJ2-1,CASSRTGINNEQFF,TGCGCCAGTTCGAGGACAGGGATTAACAATGAGCAGTTCTTC
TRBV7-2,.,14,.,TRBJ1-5,CASSPVLVGQPQHF,TGTGCCAGCAGCCCAGTGTTGGTTGGCCAGCCCCAGCATTTT
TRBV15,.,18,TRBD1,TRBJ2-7,CATSRDKWKGQGAYEQYF,TGTGCCACCAGCAGAGATAAATGGAAAGGACAGGGGGCTTACGAGCAGTACTTC
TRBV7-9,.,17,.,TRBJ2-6,CASSFSWEISGANVLTF,TGTGCCAGCAGCTTTAGTTGGGAGATCTCTGGGGCCAACGTCCTGACTTTC
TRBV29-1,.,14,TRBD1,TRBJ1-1,CSGTDRARNTEAFF,TGCAGCGGTACCGACAGGGCCCGGAACACTGAAGCTTTCTTT
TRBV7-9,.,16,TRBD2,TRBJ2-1,CASSVPSGSFGAEQFF,TGTGCCAGCAGCGTCCCTAGCGGGAGTTTTGGGGCCGAGCAGTTCTTC
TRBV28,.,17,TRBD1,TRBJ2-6,CATMGRGLSSGANVLTF,TGTGCCACCATGGGCAGGGGGCTCTCCTCTGGGGCCAACGTCCTGACTTTC
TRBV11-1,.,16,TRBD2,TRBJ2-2,CASSPIAGVATGELFF,TGTGCCAGCAGCCCAATAGCGGGAGTAGCCACCGGGGAGCTGTTTTTT
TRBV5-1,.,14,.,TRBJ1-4,CASSLGQVGEKLFF,TGCGCCAGCAGCTTGGGACAGGTCGGGGAAAAACTGTTTTTT
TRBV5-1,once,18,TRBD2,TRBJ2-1,CASSLRPTGTSGYNEQFF,TGCGCCAGCAGCTTGAGACCCACCGGGACTAGCGGTTACAATGAGCAGTTCTTC
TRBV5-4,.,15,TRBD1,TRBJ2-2,CASSDRGRNTGELFF,TGTGCCAGCAGCGACAGGGGGCGGAACACCGGGGAGCTGTTTTTT
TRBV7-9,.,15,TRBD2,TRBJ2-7,CASSRGTSGQYEQYF,TGTGCCAGCAGCCGAGGGACTAGCGGCCAATACGAGCAGTACTTC
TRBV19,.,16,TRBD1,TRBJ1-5,CASSQIGQGGNQPQHF,TGTGCCAGTAGCCAGATAGGACAGGGAGGTAATCAGCCCCAGCATTTT
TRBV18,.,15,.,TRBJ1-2,CASSPVEGTNYGYTF,TGTGCCAGCTCACCGGTTGAGGGAACTAACTATGGCTACACCTTC
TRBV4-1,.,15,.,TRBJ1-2,CASSQTPSRANGYTF,TGCGCCAGCAGCCAAACCCCCTCCAGGGCCAATGGCTACACCTTC
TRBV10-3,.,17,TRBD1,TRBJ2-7,CAIRDPDRGMSSYEQYF,TGTGCCATCAGGGACCCCGACAGGGGGATGAGCTCCTACGAGCAGTACTTC
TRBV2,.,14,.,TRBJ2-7,CASSALLGGLEQYF,TGTGCCAGCAGTGCGTTACTAGGGGGATTGGAGCAGTACTTC
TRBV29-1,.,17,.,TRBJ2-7,CSVEDTGGPGALYEQYF,TGCAGCGTTGAAGACACGGGCGGCCCGGGGGCCCTCTACGAGCAGTACTTC
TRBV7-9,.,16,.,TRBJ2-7,CASSLGARSSAREQYF,TGTGCCAGCAGCTTAGGGGCCCGATCGAGCGCTCGGGAGCAGTACTTC
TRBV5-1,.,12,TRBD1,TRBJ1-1,CASSDLTGEAFF,TGCGCCAGCAGCGACCTGACAGGGGAAGCTTTCTTT
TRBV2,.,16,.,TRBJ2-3,CASSVYPASSTDTQYF,TGTGCCAGCAGTGTTTATCCCGCCTCTAGCACAGATACGCAGTATTTT
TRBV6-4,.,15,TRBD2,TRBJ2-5,CASSDRTSGGETQYF,TGTGCCAGCAGTGACAGGACTAGCGGGGGAGAGACCCAGTACTTC
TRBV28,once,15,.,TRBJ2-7,CASRYLGTQTYEQYF,TGTGCCAGCAGATACCTCGGGACCCAGACCTACGAGCAGTACTTC
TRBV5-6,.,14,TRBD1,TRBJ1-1,CASSFRGGRKEAFF,TGTGCCAGCAGCTTCAGGGGGGGCCGTAAGGAAGCTTTCTTT
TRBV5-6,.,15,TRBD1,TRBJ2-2,CASGLGDRDTGELFF,TGTGCCAGCGGATTAGGGGACAGAGACACCGGGGAGCTGTTTTTT
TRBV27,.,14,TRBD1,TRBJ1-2,CASKVLGQNYGYTF,TGTGCCAGCAAGGTCTTGGGACAGAACTATGGCTACACCTTC
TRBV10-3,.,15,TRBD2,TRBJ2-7,CAISESASGSYEQYF,TGTGCCATCAGTGAGTCGGCTAGCGGGAGTTACGAGCAGTACTTC
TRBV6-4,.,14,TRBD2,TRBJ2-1,CASSLSGAYNEQFF,TGTGCCAGCAGCTTGAGCGGGGCCTACAATGAGCAGTTCTTC
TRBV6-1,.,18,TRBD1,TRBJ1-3,CASSGRPSRGPSRNTIYF,TGTGCCAGCAGTGGTCGACCCTCCAGGGGGCCGAGTCGAAACACCATATATTTT
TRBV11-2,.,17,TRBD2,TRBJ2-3,CASSSVLAAPSTDTQYF,TGTGCCAGCAGCTCGGTACTAGCGGCGCCTAGCACAGATACGCAGTATTTT
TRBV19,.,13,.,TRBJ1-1,CASSGGGNTEAFF,TGTGCCAGTAGCGGAGGGGGGAACACTGAAGCTTTCTTT
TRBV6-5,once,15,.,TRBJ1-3,CASSPGRPSGNTIYF,TGTGCCAGCAGTCCGGGACGGCCTTCTGGAAACACCATATATTTT
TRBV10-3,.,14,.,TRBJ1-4,CAIKRDGGNEKLFF,TGTGCCATCAAAAGGGACGGTGGTAATGAAAAACTGTTTTTT